This T cell receptor (beta chain) originates from a study of cytomegalovirus exposure and HLA in healthy donors. In germline, CDR1 is LNHDA, CDR2 SQIVND (reference sequence). CDR3 length: 13 amino acids. Germline trimming cut 3 bases from V and 6 bases from J; bases unmatched to any gene: 5. The study ran its PCR with 60 Vbeta and 13 Jbeta primers. Assay used: immunoSEQ multiplex PCR; TCRdb lists only in-frame clones, some missing. This repertoire shows about 160,000 clones, more than 75% found once; its top ten account for under 1.5%. The TCR originated in a male donor in good health and CMV-seronegative. Sequencing was carried out using PBMCs. The rearrangement uses TRBV19 and TRBJ2-7; 7 nucleotides match TRBD2. CDR3 loop: CASSIPGGSEQYF. CDR3 coding DNA: TGTGCCAGTAGTATCCCCGGGGGGTCCGAGCAGTACTTC.